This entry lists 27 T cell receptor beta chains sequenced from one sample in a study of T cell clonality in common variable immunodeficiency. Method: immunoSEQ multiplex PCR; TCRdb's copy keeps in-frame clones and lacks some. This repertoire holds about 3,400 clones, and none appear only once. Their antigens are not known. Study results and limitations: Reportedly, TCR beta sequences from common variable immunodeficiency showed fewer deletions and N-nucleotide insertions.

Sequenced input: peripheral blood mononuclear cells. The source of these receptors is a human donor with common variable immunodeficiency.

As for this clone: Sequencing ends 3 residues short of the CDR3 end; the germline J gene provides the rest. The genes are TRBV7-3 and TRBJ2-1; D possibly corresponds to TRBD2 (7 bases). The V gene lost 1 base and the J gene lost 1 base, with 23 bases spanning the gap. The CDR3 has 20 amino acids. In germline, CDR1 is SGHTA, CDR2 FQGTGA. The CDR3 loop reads CASSLKWGGGGAGSYNEQFF. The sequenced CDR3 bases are TGTGCCAGCAGCTTAAAATGGGGCGGAGGGGGGGCCGGGTCCTACAATGAG.

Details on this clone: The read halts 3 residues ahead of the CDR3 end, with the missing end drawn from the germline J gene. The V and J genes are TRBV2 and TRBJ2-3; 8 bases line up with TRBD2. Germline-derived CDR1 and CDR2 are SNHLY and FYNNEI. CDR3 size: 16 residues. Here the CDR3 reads CASSAGGEGPHWTQYF. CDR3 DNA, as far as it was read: TGTGCCAGCAGTGCCGGGGGGGAGGGCCCCCATTGGACG.

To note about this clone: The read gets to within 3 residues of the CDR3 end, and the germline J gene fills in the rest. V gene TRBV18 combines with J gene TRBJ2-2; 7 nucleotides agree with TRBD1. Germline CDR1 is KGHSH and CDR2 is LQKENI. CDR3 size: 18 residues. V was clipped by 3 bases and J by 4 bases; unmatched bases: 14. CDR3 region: CASSPKTNRGRSTGELFF. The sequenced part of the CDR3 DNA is TGTGCCAGCTCACCCAAGACTAACAGGGGCCGGAGCACCGGGGAG.

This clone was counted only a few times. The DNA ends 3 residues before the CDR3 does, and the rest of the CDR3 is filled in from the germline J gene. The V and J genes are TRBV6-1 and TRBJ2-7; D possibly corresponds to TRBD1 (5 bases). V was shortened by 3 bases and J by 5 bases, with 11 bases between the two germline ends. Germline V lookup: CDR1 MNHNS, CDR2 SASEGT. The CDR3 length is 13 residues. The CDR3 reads CASSDRQSDEQYF. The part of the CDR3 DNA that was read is TGTGCCAGCAGTGATAGACAGAGCGACGAG.

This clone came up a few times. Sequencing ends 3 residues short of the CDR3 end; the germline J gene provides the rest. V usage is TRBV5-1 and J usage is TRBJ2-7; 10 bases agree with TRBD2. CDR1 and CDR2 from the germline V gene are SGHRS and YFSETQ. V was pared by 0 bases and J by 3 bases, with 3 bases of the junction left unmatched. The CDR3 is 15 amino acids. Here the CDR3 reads CASSLVAGGSYEQYF. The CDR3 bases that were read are TGCGCCAGCAGCTTGGTAGCGGGGGGAAGCTACGAG.

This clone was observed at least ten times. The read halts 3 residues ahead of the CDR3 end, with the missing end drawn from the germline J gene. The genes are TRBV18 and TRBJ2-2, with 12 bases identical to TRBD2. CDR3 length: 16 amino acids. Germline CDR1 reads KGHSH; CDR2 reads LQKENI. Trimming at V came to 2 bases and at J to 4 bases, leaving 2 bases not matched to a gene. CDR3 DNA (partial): TGTGCCAGCTCACCAACTAGCGGGGGGAGCACCGGGGAG. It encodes CASSPTSGGSTGE. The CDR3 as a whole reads CASSPTSGGSTGELFF. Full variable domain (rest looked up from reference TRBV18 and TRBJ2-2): NAGVMQNPRHLVRRRGQEARLRCSPMKGHSHVYWYRQLPEEGLKFMVYLQKENIIDESGMPKERFSAEFPKEGPSILRIQQVVRGDSAAYFCASSPTSGGSTGELFFGEGSRLTVL.

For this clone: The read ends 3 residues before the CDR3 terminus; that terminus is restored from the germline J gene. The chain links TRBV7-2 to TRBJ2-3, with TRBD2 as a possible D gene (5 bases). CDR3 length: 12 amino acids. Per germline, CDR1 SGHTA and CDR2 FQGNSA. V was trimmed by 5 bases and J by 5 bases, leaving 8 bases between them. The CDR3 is CASSDGLDTQYF. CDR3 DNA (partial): TGTGCCAGCAGCGATGGACTAGATACG.

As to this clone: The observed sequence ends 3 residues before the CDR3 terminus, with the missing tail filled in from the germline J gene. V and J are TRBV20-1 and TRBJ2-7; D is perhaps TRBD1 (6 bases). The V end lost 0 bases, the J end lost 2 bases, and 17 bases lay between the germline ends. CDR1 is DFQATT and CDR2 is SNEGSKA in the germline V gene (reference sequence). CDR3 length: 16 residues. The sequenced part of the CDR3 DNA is TGCAGTGCTAGAGATGGGAGCAGGGGAACGGCCTACGAG. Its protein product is CSARDGSRGTAYE. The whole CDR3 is CSARDGSRGTAYEQYF.

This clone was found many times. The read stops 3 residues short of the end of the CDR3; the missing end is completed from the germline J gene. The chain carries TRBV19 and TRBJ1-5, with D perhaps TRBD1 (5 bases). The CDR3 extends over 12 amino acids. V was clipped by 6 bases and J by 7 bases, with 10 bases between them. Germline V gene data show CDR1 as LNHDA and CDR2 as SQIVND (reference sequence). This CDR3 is CASRVKGQPQHF. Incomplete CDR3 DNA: TGTGCCAGTAGGGTCAAGGGGCAGCCC.

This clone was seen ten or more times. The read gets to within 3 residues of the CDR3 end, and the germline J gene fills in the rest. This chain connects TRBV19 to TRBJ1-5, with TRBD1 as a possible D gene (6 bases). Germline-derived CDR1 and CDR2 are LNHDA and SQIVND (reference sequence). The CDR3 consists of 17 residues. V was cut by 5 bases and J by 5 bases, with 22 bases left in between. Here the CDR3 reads CASSPPLQTGLYQPQHF. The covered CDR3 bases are TGTGCCAGTAGTCCACCCCTTCAGACAGGACTCTATCAGCCC.

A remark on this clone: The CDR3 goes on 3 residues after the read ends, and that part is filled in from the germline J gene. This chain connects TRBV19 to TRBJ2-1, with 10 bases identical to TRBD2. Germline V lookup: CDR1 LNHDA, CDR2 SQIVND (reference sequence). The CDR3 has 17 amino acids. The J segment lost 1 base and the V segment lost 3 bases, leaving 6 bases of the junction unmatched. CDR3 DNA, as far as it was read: TGTGCCAGTAGTATGTCCGGAGCGGGGGGGTCCTACAATGAG. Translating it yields CASSMSGAGGSYNE. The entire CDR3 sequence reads CASSMSGAGGSYNEQFF.

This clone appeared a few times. The CDR3 region is CASSFDAGGTDTQYF. Incomplete CDR3 DNA: TGTGCCAGCAGCTTTGATGCGGGGGGAACAGATACG. The J gene is TRBJ2-3, the V gene TRBV7-2, with 8 nucleotides matching TRBD2. The CDR3 end falls 3 residues outside the read, so it is completed with the germline J gene. CDR3 size: 15 residues. With 3 bases clipped from V and 3 bases from J, the junction kept 5 bases outside the gene matches. CDR1 and CDR2 (germline): SGHTA, FQGNSA.

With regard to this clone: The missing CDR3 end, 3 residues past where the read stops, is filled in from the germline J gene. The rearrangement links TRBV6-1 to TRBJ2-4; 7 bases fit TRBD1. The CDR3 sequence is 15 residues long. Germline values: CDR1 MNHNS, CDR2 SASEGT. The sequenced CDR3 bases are TGTGCCAGCAGTGCGGAAAACATCCTACAGGGGATT. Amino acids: CASSAENILQGI. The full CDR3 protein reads CASSAENILQGIQYF.

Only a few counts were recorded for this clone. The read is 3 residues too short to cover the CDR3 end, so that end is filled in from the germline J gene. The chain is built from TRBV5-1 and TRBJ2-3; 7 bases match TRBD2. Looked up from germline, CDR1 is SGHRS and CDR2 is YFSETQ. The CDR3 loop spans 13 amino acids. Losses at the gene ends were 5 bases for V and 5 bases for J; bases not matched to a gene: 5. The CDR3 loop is CASRGGVGDTQYF. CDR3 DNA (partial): TGCGCCAGCAGGGGGGGGGTAGGAGATACG.

The sequenced part of the CDR3 DNA is TGTGCCAGTAGTCATCAAGGGCAGCCC. Translated: CASSHQGQP. The full CDR3 is CASSHQGQPQHF. The chain links TRBV19 to TRBJ1-5; D remains unclear. The CDR3 is cut off 3 residues early in the read; its end comes from the germline J gene. With 5 bases removed from V and 7 bases from J, the gap between germline ends came to 9 bases. CDR3 size: 12 residues. The germline V gene encodes CDR1 LNHDA and CDR2 SQIVND (reference sequence).

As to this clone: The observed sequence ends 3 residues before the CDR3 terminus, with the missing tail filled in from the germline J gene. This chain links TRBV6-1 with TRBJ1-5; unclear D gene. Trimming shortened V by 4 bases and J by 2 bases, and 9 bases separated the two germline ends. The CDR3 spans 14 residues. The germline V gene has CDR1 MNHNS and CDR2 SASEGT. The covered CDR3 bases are TGTGCCAGCAGTGGTTATAGTGGCAATCAGCCC. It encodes CASSGYSGNQP. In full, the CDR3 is CASSGYSGNQPQHF.

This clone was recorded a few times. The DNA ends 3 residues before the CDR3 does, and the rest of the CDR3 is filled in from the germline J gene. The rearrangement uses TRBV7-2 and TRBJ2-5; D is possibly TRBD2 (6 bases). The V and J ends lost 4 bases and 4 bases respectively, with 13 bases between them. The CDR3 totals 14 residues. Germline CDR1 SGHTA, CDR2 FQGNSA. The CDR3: CASSWAGSGETQYF. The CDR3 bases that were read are TGTGCCAGCAGCTGGGCGGGGAGCGGAGAGACC.

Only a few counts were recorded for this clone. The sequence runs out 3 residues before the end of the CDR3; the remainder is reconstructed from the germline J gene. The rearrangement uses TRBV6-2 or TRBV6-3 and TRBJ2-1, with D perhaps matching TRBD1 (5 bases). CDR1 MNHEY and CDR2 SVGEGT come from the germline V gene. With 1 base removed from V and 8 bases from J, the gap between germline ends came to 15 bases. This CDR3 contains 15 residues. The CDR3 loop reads CASSYLQDLKDEQFF. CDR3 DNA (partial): TGTGCCAGCAGTTACTTACAGGATTTGAAGGATGAG.

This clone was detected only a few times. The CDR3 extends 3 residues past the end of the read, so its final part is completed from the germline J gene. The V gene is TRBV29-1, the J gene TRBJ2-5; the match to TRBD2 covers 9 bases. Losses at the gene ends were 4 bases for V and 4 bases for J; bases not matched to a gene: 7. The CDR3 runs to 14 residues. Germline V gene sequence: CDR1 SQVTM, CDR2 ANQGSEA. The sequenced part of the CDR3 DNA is TGCAGCGTTGCGGGCGGGGGGGCCCCAGAGACC. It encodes CSVAGGGAPET. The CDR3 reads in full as CSVAGGGAPETQYF.

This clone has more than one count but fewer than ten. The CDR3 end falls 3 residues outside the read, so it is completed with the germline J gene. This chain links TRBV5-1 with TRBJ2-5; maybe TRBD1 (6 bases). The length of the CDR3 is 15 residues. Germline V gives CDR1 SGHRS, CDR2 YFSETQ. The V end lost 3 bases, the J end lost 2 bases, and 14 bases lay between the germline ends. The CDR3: CASSSNRDGQETQYF. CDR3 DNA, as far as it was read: TGCGCCAGCAGCTCGAACAGGGATGGGCAAGAGACC.

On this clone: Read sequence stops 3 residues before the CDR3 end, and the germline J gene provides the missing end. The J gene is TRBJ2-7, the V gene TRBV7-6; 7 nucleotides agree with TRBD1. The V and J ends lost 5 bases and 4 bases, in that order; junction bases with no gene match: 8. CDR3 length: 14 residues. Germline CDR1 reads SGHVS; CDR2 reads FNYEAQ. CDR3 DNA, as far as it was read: TGTGCCAGCAGCAGCCGTGGGACAGCGTACGAG. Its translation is CASSSRGTAYE. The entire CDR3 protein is CASSSRGTAYEQYF.

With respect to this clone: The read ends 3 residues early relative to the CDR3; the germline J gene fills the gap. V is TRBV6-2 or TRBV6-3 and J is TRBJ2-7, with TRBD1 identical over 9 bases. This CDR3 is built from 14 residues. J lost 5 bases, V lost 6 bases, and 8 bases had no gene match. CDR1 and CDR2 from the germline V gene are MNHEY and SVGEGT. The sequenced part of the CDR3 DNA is TGTGCCAGCAGGCCGGGGGACAGGGACAACGAG. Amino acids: CASRPGDRDNE. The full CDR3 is CASRPGDRDNEQYF.

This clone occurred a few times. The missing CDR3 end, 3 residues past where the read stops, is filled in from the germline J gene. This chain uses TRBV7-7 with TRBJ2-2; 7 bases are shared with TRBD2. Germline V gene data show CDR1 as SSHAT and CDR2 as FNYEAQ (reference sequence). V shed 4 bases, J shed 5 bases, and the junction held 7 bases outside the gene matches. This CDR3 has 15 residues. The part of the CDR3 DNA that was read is TGTGCCAGCAGCTCAGTACCGGGACTAACCGGGGAG. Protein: CASSSVPGLTGE. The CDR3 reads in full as CASSSVPGLTGELFF.

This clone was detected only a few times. CDR3: CASSEEGGGPYNEQFF. CDR3 DNA, as far as it was read: TGTGCCAGCAGTGAGGAGGGCGGGGGGCCGTACAATGAG. This rearrangement joins TRBV6-4 to TRBJ2-1, with 8 bases that match TRBD2. The read falls 3 residues short of the CDR3 end, and the missing part is taken from the germline J gene. The CDR3 sequence is 16 residues long. The ends lost 3 bases at V and 4 bases at J; junction bases unmatched: 8. Germline loops: CDR1 MRHNA, CDR2 SNTAGT.

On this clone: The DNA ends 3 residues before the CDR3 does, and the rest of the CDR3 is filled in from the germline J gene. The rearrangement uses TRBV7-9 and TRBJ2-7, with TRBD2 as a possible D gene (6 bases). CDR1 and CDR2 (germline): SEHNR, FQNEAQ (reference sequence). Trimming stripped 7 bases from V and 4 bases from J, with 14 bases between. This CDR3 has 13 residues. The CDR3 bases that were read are TGTGCCAGCACCTTCGCGGGGAGATACGAG. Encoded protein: CASTFAGRYE. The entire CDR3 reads CASTFAGRYEQYF.

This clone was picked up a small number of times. This CDR3 is CASSLLGGSGGTDTQYF. CDR3 bases read: TGCGCCAGCAGCTTGTTAGGTGGGTCAGGGGGTACAGATACG. V usage is TRBV5-1 and J usage is TRBJ2-3; TRBD1 aligns across 7 bases. The read comes to an end 3 residues before the CDR3 does, leaving the germline J gene to fill in the end. The junction had 11 bases not matched to a gene; V was cut back by 1 base and J by 3 bases. This CDR3 region has 17 residues. Germline V gene data show CDR1 as SGHRS and CDR2 as YFSETQ.

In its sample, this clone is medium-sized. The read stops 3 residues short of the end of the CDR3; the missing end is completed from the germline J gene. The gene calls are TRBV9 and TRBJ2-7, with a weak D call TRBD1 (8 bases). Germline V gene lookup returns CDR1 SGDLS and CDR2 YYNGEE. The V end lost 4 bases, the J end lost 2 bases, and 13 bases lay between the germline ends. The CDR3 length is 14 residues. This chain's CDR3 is CASSLTGGAYEQYF. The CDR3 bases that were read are TGTGCCAGCAGCCTAACAGGGGGGGCCTACGAG.